The clone carrying this T cell receptor (beta chain) was found a few times. As yet, its antigen is unknown. This record belongs to a study of cytomegalovirus exposure and HLA in healthy donors. Study findings and constraints: Compared with the approximately 680-donor mean, an Asian-associated ancestry cluster reportedly had fewer N-insertions, according to a later analysis. Analysis was performed later, and it showed HLA-associated TCR beta chains to be more clonally expanded than equally common others.

A multiplex PCR was run with 60 Vbeta primers and 13 Jbeta primers. Here immunoSEQ multiplex PCR was the method, and the copy in TCRdb shows in-frame clones only, minus some. This table holds about 82,000 clones, around three quarters found once. V gave up 3 bases and J gave up 6 bases; unmatched junction bases: 13. Germline CDR1 reads LNHNV; CDR2 reads YYDKDF (reference sequence). The CDR3 covers 17 residues. The sequence was collected from a man in his sixties in good health and CMV-seronegative. The sequenced material came from PBMCs. V is TRBV15 and J is TRBJ1-5; TRBD1 matches at 8 bases. The CDR3 DNA is TGTGCCACCAGCAGTTTATGGGATTTACAGGGGGTTCAGCCCCAGCATTTT. Encoded protein: CATSSLWDLQGVQPQHF. Based on the CDR3 plus reference TRBV15 and TRBJ1-5, the full variable domain is DAMVIQNPRYQVTQFGKPVTLSCSQTLNHNVMYWYQQKSSQAPKLLFHYYDKDFNNEADTPDNFQSRRPNTSFCFLDIRSPGLGDTAMYLCATSSLWDLQGVQPQHFGDGTRLSIL.